These 6 T cell receptor beta chains were all obtained from the same sample, sequenced in a study of blood T cell repertoires in COVID-19. Sequencing used immunoSEQ multiplex PCR; TCRdb keeps in-frame clones, though not all of them. The sample lists about 250,000 clones, about 82% seen once, with about 9.1% in the top ten. The sequenced material came from PBMCs or T cells enriched from blood (not recorded which). The receptors were sampled from a woman aged 45-60 years with acute COVID-19.

This chain uses TRBV5-1 with TRBJ1-2, with D uncertain. Germline V gene lookup returns CDR1 SGHRS and CDR2 YFSETQ. There are 14 residues in the CDR3. Trimming left V 2 bases short and J 4 bases short, with 12 bases between. CDR3 amino acids: CASSLASPLYGYTF. CDR3 bases: TGCGCCAGCAGCTTAGCGTCCCCCCTCTATGGCTACACCTTC.

The V gene is TRBV14, the J gene TRBJ2-2; 9 bases match TRBD1. The germline V gene has CDR1 SGHDN and CDR2 FVKESK. Trimming removed 4 bases from V and 5 bases from J; junction bases left unmatched: 5. The CDR3 spans 15 residues. CDR3 sequence (DNA): TGTGCCAGCAGCCGACACAGGGGGCTTACCGGGGAGCTGTTTTTT. This codes for CASSRHRGLTGELFF.

The chain is built from TRBV2 and TRBJ2-7; 8 bases are shared with TRBD1. There are 13 residues in the CDR3. The V segment lost 5 bases and the J segment 7 bases; nucleotides outside the gene matches: 7. Per the germline V gene, CDR1 is SNHLY and CDR2 is FYNNEI. CDR3 amino acids: CASSTTGGSEQYF. The CDR3 DNA follows: TGTGCCAGCAGTACTACAGGGGGATCGGAGCAGTACTTC. Full variable domain (remainder filled in from reference TRBV2 and TRBJ2-7): EPEVTQTPSHQVTQMGQEVILRCVPISNHLYFYWYRQILGQKVEFLVSFYNNEISEKSEIFDDQFSVERPDGSNFTLKIRSTKLEDSAMYFCASSTTGGSEQYFGPGTRLTVT.

Only a few counts were recorded for this clone. The chain uses TRBV5-1 and TRBJ1-4; D is ambiguous. V shed 4 bases and J shed 7 bases, with 17 bases lying between them. The CDR3 spans 15 residues. Germline lookup yields CDR1 SGHRS and CDR2 YFSETQ. The CDR3 reads CASSPDHRRGEKLFF. The CDR3 DNA is TGCGCCAGCAGCCCCGACCACCGACGGGGTGAAAAACTGTTTTTT.

In its sample, this clone was seen many times. The V gene is TRBV27, the J gene TRBJ1-5, with 8 bases lining up with TRBD1. The CDR3 has 18 residues. Germline CDR1 MNHEY, CDR2 SMNVEV (reference sequence). Trimming removed 0 bases from V and 4 bases from J; junction bases left unmatched: 11. CDR3 DNA: TGTGCCAGCAGTTTATCGGGCCCTGGACAGGGTTATAATCAGCCCCAGCATTTT. It encodes CASSLSGPGQGYNQPQHF.

In this sample, this clone turned up a few times. This chain uses TRBV10-2 with TRBJ2-7; 10 bases match TRBD2. Germline CDR1 WSHSY, CDR2 SAAADI. V shed 3 bases and J 7 bases; nucleotides not matched to a gene: 3. CDR3 length: 13 residues. CDR3 residues: CASSELAGFEQYF. CDR3 coding DNA: TGCGCCAGCAGTGAACTAGCGGGGTTTGAGCAGTACTTC.